A selection of T cell receptor beta chains follows, all from one sample in a study of vaccination effects on CD4 cells after COVID-19. Libraries were prepared by immunoSEQ multiplex PCR; TCRdb keeps only in-frame clonotypes and omits some of them. The table lists some 22,000 clones, about 76% of them singletons. These TCRs are of unknown antigen specificity. The sample in question was CD4+ T cells from PBMCs cultured with SARS-CoV-2 spike peptides, obtained before COVID-19 vaccination. The receptor source for this set is a human donor who received a COVID-19 vaccine. Both conserved end residues are part of each CDR3. The order of the fields is V gene, clone size, D gene, J gene, CDR3 protein, CDR3 DNA. D genes are given only for firm matches. Expanded clones get a size class; other rows say once, few or many, or leave the size out.

V: TRBV6-5; size: .; D: TRBD1; J: TRBJ1-2; CDR3: CASNPTGGSGYTF; DNA: TGTGCCAGCAACCCTACAGGGGGCAGTGGCTACACCTTC
V: TRBV6-1; size: .; D: .; J: TRBJ1-1; CDR3: CASSEWGSTEAFF; DNA: TGTGCCAGCAGTGAATGGGGATCCACTGAAGCTTTCTTT
V: TRBV5-1; size: once; D: .; J: TRBJ2-7; CDR3: CASSLGGIASYEQYF; DNA: TGCGCCAGCAGCCTTGGGGGGATAGCGAGTTACGAGCAGTACTTC
V: TRBV3-1/TRBV3-2; size: .; D: .; J: TRBJ2-3; CDR3: CASSSPPDTQYF; DNA: TGTGCCAGCAGCTCCCCACCAGATACGCAGTATTTT
V: TRBV7-7; size: .; D: .; J: TRBJ2-5; CDR3: CASSFSGAETQYF; DNA: TGTGCCAGCAGCTTTTCTGGGGCAGAGACCCAGTACTTC
V: TRBV3-1/TRBV3-2; size: .; D: .; J: TRBJ1-5; CDR3: CASSQAGAGKHQPQHF; DNA: TGTGCCAGCAGCCAAGCAGGGGCAGGAAAACATCAGCCCCAGCATTTT
V: TRBV15; size: .; D: TRBD2; J: TRBJ2-7; CDR3: CATSRALSAGAEQYF; DNA: TGTGCCACCAGCAGAGCCCTCTCGGCGGGAGCCGAGCAGTACTTC
V: TRBV29-1; size: .; D: TRBD1; J: TRBJ2-5; CDR3: CSVGGQGAVGTQYF; DNA: TGCAGCGTGGGGGGACAGGGGGCCGTGGGGACCCAGTACTTC
V: TRBV10-3; size: .; D: .; J: TRBJ2-1; CDR3: CATGKEGPSYDEQFF; DNA: TGTGCCACAGGAAAAGAGGGCCCATCGTACGATGAGCAGTTCTTC
V: TRBV29-1; size: .; D: .; J: TRBJ1-2; CDR3: CSVSQDNYGYTF; DNA: TGCAGCGTGTCTCAGGATAACTATGGCTACACCTTC
V: TRBV7-8; size: .; D: TRBD1; J: TRBJ2-1; CDR3: CASSPGQGRGGEQFF; DNA: TGTGCCAGCAGCCCGGGACAGGGAAGAGGTGGTGAGCAGTTCTTC